These T cell receptor beta chains were read from a single sample in a study of T-cell reconstitution after alpha-beta-depleted transplantation in children. In TCRdb, the PCR reads were re-called with MiXCR into one record per CDR3 protein. The table has about 270,000 distinct CDR3 sequences, about 10% seen once. The sequences come from PBMCs from the stem cell graft donor, collected from the stem cell graft. All receptors derive from a human donor who donated a stem cell graft to a child with SCID. Both conserved end residues are part of each CDR3. The D gene is left open where the match is weak. Where a row states a size, it is once, few, many or the class of an expanded clone; other rows omit it.

D gene	J gene	V gene	clone size	CDR3 DNA	CDR3 protein
NA	TRBJ2-1	TRBV10-3	many	TGTGCCGCCAAGCGGCAGTACAATGAGCAGTTCTTC	CAAKRQYNEQFF
NA	TRBJ1-4	TRBV6-1	few	TGTGCCAGCAGTGAAGAAAGAGGACTGTTTTTT	CASSEERGLFF
NA	TRBJ1-6	TRBV5-5	few	TGTGCCAGCAGCTTGTACGGCGCTTGGCCCCTCCACTTT	CASSLYGAWPLHF
NA	TRBJ2-2	TRBV12-3/TRBV12-4	NA	TGTGCTCTGAGAAGTAAGAACACCGGGGAGCTGTTTTTT	CALRSKNTGELFF
TRBD2	TRBJ2-3	TRBV12-3/TRBV12-4	few	TGTGCCAGCAGCCCCGACGGGCGGGGGGACACAGATACGCAGTATTTT	CASSPDGRGDTDTQYF
TRBD1	TRBJ1-1	TRBV20-1	many	TGCAGTGCACAGGGGGACACTGAAGCTTTCTTT	CSAQGDTEAFF
TRBD1	TRBJ1-1	TRBV3-1	NA	TGTGCCAGCAGCCAAGACGAGGGGGCGAACACTGAAGCTTTCTTT	CASSQDEGANTEAFF
NA	TRBJ2-7	TRBV6-5	few	TGTGCCAGCACTTCGAAGGCAGGGCTACCAAAGACGGGGGAGCAGTACTTC	CASTSKAGLPKTGEQYF
TRBD1	TRBJ1-5	TRBV29-1	few	TGCAGCGTTGAAGGACAGGGATTCTGGAGGTGTGGCAATCAGCCCCAGCATTTT	CSVEGQGFWRCGNQPQHF
NA	TRBJ1-5	TRBV6-1	few	TGTGCCAGCAGTGAAGCTAGCCGTCAGCCCCAGCATTTT	CASSEASRQPQHF
TRBD1	TRBJ1-2	TRBV7-9	many	TGTGCCAGCAGTTCGGACAGGCTCTATGGCTACACCTTC	CASSSDRLYGYTF
TRBD1	TRBJ1-5	TRBV2	many	TGTGCCAGCAGTGAAGTTCTAACAGGGGTCTCTCAGCCCCAGCATTTT	CASSEVLTGVSQPQHF
NA	TRBJ1-2	TRBV15	NA	TGTGCCACCAGCAGAGATGAGGAAATCCATGGCTACACCTTC	CATSRDEEIHGYTF
TRBD1	TRBJ1-2	TRBV10-3	NA	TGTGCCATCAGTCCCTACCTCGGGACAGAACACGGCTACACCTTC	CAISPYLGTEHGYTF
TRBD2	TRBJ2-7	TRBV7-8	NA	TGTGCCAGCAGCCCGGGGACTAACTCCTACGAGCAGTACTTC	CASSPGTNSYEQYF
TRBD2	TRBJ2-1	TRBV7-6	few	TGTGCCAGCAGCTTAGCGCCGGCAAGCGGGGGAGGTGATGAGCAGTTCTTC	CASSLAPASGGGDEQFF
TRBD2	TRBJ2-2	TRBV5-8	many	TGTGCCAGCAGCAGACTAGCGGGGGTTCTAAACACCGGGGAGCTGTTTTTT	CASSRLAGVLNTGELFF
NA	TRBJ2-2	TRBV5-1	few	TGCGCCAGCATAGAACAGGGTGACACCGGGGAGCTGTTTTTT	CASIEQGDTGELFF
NA	TRBJ1-6	TRBV25-1	NA	TGTGCCAGCAGTGGGGGAGGGAGTTCACCCCTCCACTTT	CASSGGGSSPLHF
NA	TRBJ2-3	TRBV5-1	few	TGCGCCAGCAGCGGGGGACCCGGCACAGATACGCAGTATTTT	CASSGGPGTDTQYF
NA	TRBJ1-2	TRBV7-9	NA	TGTGCCAGCAGTCAATCTAACTATGGCTACACCTTC	CASSQSNYGYTF
NA	TRBJ1-2	TRBV20-1	few	TGCAGTGCTAGACCCTCGCTGGCGGACGGCTACACCTTC	CSARPSLADGYTF
NA	TRBJ2-1	TRBV11-2	NA	TGTGCCAGCAGCTTAGTAGCTAGCGTATCCAATGAGCAGTTCTTC	CASSLVASVSNEQFF
NA	TRBJ2-5	TRBV5-1	NA	TGCGCCAGCAGCTTGGGATGGACGGGGACCCAGTACTTC	CASSLGWTGTQYF
NA	TRBJ2-7	TRBV14	few	TGTGCCAGCAGCCAAGATATAGGGGGCGAGCAGTACTTC	CASSQDIGGEQYF
NA	TRBJ1-2	TRBV12-3/TRBV12-4	NA	TGTGCCAGCAGTTCCCGAAACTATGGCTACACCTTC	CASSSRNYGYTF
TRBD1	TRBJ1-4	TRBV13	NA	TGTGCCAGCAGCTCCCCGGGACAGGGGGATGAAAAACTGTTTTTT	CASSSPGQGDEKLFF
NA	TRBJ1-1	TRBV2	many	TGTGCCAGCAGTCCATACAGGGTGATGGACACTGAAGCTTTCTTT	CASSPYRVMDTEAFF
TRBD1	TRBJ1-6	TRBV5-1	NA	TGCGCCAGCAGCCCGGGGCTACAGGGGGTAAATTCACCCCTCCACTTT	CASSPGLQGVNSPLHF
TRBD1	TRBJ2-2	TRBV20-1	NA	TGCAGTGCTACGAAGGACAGGGGGCTCGGGGAGCTGTTTTTT	CSATKDRGLGELFF
NA	TRBJ1-5	TRBV6-4	NA	TGTGCCAGCAGCGAGGGGTCGAATCAGCCCCAGCATTTT	CASSEGSNQPQHF
TRBD1	TRBJ2-3	TRBV6-1	many	TGTGCCAGCAGGGAGGGACAGGGCTACACAGATACGCAGTATTTT	CASREGQGYTDTQYF
NA	TRBJ2-1	TRBV12-3/TRBV12-4	many	TGTGCCAGCAGTGAGACCGGGGGCACGTCCTACAATGAGCAGTTCTTC	CASSETGGTSYNEQFF
TRBD1	TRBJ2-5	TRBV20-1	NA	TGCAGTCAACCGGGACAGGGTAAAGGGGAGACCCAGTACTTC	CSQPGQGKGETQYF
TRBD1	TRBJ2-1	TRBV11-2	many	TGTGCCAGCAGCCCTCGACAGGGGGTGAGCTCCTACAATGAGCAGTTCTTC	CASSPRQGVSSYNEQFF
NA	TRBJ1-6	TRBV14	few	TGTGCCAGCAGCCAAGATCTATGGAGTTCACCCCTCCACTTT	CASSQDLWSSPLHF
NA	TRBJ1-5	TRBV5-1	NA	TGCGCCAGCAGCTCCGACGGTTATAGCAATCAGCCCCAGCATTTT	CASSSDGYSNQPQHF
NA	TRBJ2-1	TRBV20-1	few	TGCAGTGCTAGAGATGAGGCTAGGGGGGGGGCGACAAGCTCCTACAATGAGCAGTTCTTC	CSARDEARGGATSSYNEQFF
NA	TRBJ1-4	TRBV7-9	NA	TGTGCCAGCAGCTTAGAAACGGGTGGAGGTGAAAAACTGTTTTTT	CASSLETGGGEKLFF
NA	TRBJ1-2	TRBV7-2	few	TGTGCCAGCAGCCCCGTCACATTCGGCTACACCTTC	CASSPVTFGYTF
NA	TRBJ2-7	TRBV9	NA	TGTGCCAGCAGCGTAGTTGGGCAAGACGGCGAGCAGTACTTC	CASSVVGQDGEQYF
NA	TRBJ2-2	TRBV5-1	few	TGCGCCAGCAGGAGGGGGGACACCGGGGAGCTGTTTTTT	CASRRGDTGELFF
NA	TRBJ2-5	TRBV29-1	many	TGCAGCGTCGCCTCCGTGGACAGACAAGAGACCCAGTACTTC	CSVASVDRQETQYF
NA	TRBJ2-2	TRBV12-3/TRBV12-4	many	TGTGCCAGCACCAACGGGGGCCCGAACACCGGGGAGCTGTTTTTT	CASTNGGPNTGELFF
NA	TRBJ1-2	TRBV9	few	TGTGCCAGCAGCGACGGACAGCCTAACTATGGCTACACCTTC	CASSDGQPNYGYTF
NA	TRBJ2-7	TRBV5-1	NA	TGCGCCAGCAGCTTGGCAGGGAACTACGAGCAGTACTTC	CASSLAGNYEQYF
NA	TRBJ1-4	TRBV3-1	NA	TGTGCCAGCAGCGAGATCACTAATGAAAAACTGTTTTTT	CASSEITNEKLFF
TRBD2	TRBJ2-7	TRBV3-1	NA	TGTGCCAGCAGCCAAGTATTACCGGGGGGGATCTACGAGCAGTACTTC	CASSQVLPGGIYEQYF
NA	TRBJ1-1	TRBV20-1	NA	TGCAGTGCTAGAGATGGCGGGGGCGCGGGCACTGAAGCTTTCTTT	CSARDGGGAGTEAFF
NA	TRBJ1-6	TRBV12-3/TRBV12-4	few	TGTGCCAGCACCTTCCCCACTTCACCCCTCCACTTT	CASTFPTSPLHF
NA	TRBJ2-5	TRBV5-1	few	TGCGCCAGCAGCCACCTGACCAGCCAAGAGACCCAGTACTTC	CASSHLTSQETQYF